This T cell receptor beta chain stems from a study of blood T cells in healthy people across ages. Study results and caveats: In these data, TCR beta diversity tracked strongly with naive T cell percentage.

This clonotype was counted a few times. The antigen is unknown. The authors extracted at least 5 micrograms of total RNA per sample. V lost 4 bases, J lost 1 base, and 13 bases lay in between. Germline CDR1 reads LGHDT; CDR2 reads YNNKEL (reference sequence). CDR3 length equals 15 residues. For the second PCR, which ran for about 7 to 11 cycles, a sample-barcoded 5' primer and a J-beta primer mix were used. Researchers report that each sample yielded at least 2.5 million CDR3-containing paired-end reads. MiXCR was run by TCRdb on the 5' RACE reads, yielding one entry per CDR3 protein. The sample has some 1.7 million distinct CDR3 sequences; roughly 30% are singletons.

Specimen: blood. The rearrangement links TRBV3-1 to TRBJ1-1; the D gene is possibly TRBD1 (5 bases). The sequence was collected from a woman younger than 45 in good health. The CDR3 is CASSLKGQGNTEAFF. The CDR3 DNA reads as TGTGCCAGCAGCCTTAAGGGGCAGGGGAACACTGAAGCTTTCTTT.